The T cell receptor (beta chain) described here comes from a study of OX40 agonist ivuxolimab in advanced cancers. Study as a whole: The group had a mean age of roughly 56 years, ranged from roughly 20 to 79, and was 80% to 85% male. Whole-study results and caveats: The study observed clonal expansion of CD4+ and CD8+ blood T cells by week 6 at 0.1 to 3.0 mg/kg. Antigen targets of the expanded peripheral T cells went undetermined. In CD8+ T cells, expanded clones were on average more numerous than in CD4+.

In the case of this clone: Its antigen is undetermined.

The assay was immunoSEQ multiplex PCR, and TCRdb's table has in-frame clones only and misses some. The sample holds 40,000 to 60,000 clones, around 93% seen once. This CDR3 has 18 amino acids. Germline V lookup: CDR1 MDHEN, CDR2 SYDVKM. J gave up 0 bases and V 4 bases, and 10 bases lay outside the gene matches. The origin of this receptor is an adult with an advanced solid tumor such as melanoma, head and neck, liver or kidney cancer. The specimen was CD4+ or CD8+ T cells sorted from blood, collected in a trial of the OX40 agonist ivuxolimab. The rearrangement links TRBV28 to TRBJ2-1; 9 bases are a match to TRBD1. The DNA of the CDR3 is TGTGCCAGCAGTTCCCCCACAGGGGGCACGAGCTCCTACAATGAGCAGTTCTTC. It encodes CASSSPTGGTSSYNEQFF. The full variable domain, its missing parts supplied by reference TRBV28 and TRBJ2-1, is DVKVTQSSRYLVKRTGEKVFLECVQDMDHENMFWYRQDPGLGLRLIYFSYDVKMKEKGDIPEGYSVSREKKERFSLILESASTNQTSMYLCASSSPTGGTSSYNEQFFGPGTRLTVL.